This entry is about one TCR beta chain. The target antigen is unknown. The source of the sample is a study of T cell responses to AZD1222 COVID-19 vaccine. Germline V gene lookup returns CDR1 GTSNPN and CDR2 SVGIG (reference sequence). V gave up 3 bases and J gave up 8 bases; unmatched junction bases: 8. CDR3 length: 15 residues. Sequencing was performed with immunoSEQ multiplex PCR; in TCRdb, only in-frame clones are kept and a portion is missing. The sample yields approximately 190,000 clones, 85% to 95% seen once. Findings and caveats of the study: Repertoires were obtained solely post-peak T cell response. Nearly half of spike-specific TCRs reportedly target variant regions that are unmutated in the B.1.351 and B.1.1.7 variants. Distributed over spike, vaccine-associated CD4 TCRs predominated at 160-218 and 743-854. White British donors predominated, females outnumbered males, and clonal diversity was possibly underestimated.

The clonotype was recovered from an adult in good health. Here the sequenced sample was peripheral blood, taken on day 0 of AZD1222 vaccination. The J gene is TRBJ1-6, the V gene TRBV30; TRBD1 aligns across 9 bases. In nucleotides, the CDR3 is TGTGCCTGGAGCCCTGGGGACAGGGATGATTCACCCCTCCACTTT. Translating gives CAWSPGDRDDSPLHF.